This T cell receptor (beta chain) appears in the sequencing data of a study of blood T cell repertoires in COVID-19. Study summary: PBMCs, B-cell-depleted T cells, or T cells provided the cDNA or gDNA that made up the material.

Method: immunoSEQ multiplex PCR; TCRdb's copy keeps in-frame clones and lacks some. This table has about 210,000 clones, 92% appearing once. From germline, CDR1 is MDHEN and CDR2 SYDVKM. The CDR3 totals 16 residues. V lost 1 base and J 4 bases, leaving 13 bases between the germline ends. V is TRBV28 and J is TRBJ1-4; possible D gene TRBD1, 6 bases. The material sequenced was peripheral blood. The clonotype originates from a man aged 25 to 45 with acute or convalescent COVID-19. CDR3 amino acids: CASSLFWGRVNEKLFF. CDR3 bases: TGTGCCAGCAGTTTATTCTGGGGGCGGGTTAATGAAAAACTGTTTTTT.